This passage covers 32 T cell receptor beta chains from one sample sequenced in a study of blood T cell repertoires in COVID-19. Generated by immunoSEQ multiplex PCR, the TCRdb table keeps only in-frame clones and is missing some. The sample gives around 63,000 clones, 81% of which show up once; under 30% is in the top ten. What was sequenced was peripheral blood. The receptors here all came from an elderly woman with active or convalescent COVID-19.

The chain joins TRBV19 to TRBJ1-6; 9 positions agree with TRBD1. From germline, CDR1 is LNHDA and CDR2 SQIVND (reference sequence). The CDR3 is 16 residues long. After removal of 6 bases from V and 6 bases from J, the junction contained 9 bases not matched to a gene. The CDR3 DNA is TGTGCCAGTAGAACACCACAGGGGGCCGGTAATTCACCCCTCCACTTT. Translated, it gives CASRTPQGAGNSPLHF.

This chain links TRBV28 with TRBJ1-2; no reliable D call. Germline CDR1 and CDR2: MDHEN and SYDVKM. The CDR3 spans 13 residues. V dropped 8 bases and J dropped 4 bases, with 14 bases sitting between them. CDR3 amino acids: CASLDVVSYGYTF. The CDR3 DNA is TGTGCCAGCCTAGATGTCGTTAGCTATGGCTACACCTTC.

The gene calls are TRBV5-4 and TRBJ2-3; 9 bases map to TRBD1. The germline V gene has CDR1 SGHNT and CDR2 YYREEE (reference sequence). The CDR3 contains 15 residues. V lost 2 bases to trimming and J lost 2 bases; unmatched junction nucleotides: 3. The CDR3 here is CASSFGTGPTDTQYF. The CDR3 coding sequence is TGTGCCAGCAGCTTTGGGACAGGGCCCACAGATACGCAGTATTTT.

The rearrangement uses TRBV6-5 and TRBJ1-2; TRBD1 aligns across 11 bases. V shed 5 bases, J shed 3 bases, and the junction held 5 bases outside the gene matches. The CDR3 is made up of 15 amino acids. The V gene's germline CDR1 is MNHEY and CDR2 SVGAGI. The CDR3 coding sequence is TGTGCCAGCAGTACCGGGACAGGGGGGTACTATGGCTACACCTTC. Protein product: CASSTGTGGYYGYTF.

V is TRBV28 and J is TRBJ1-4; possibly TRBD1 for D (5 bases). V was shortened by 2 bases and J by 7 bases, with 14 bases between the two germline ends. The germline gives CDR1 MDHEN, CDR2 SYDVKM. CDR3 length equals 15 residues. CDR3: CASSLSGQGFEKLFF. In DNA, the CDR3 is TGTGCCAGCAGTTTAAGCGGGCAGGGATTTGAAAAACTGTTTTTT.

V is TRBV21-1 and J is TRBJ1-4; TRBD1, the table's D call, was not compared with the DNA. TRBV21-1 is annotated as a pseudogene. This CDR3 has 15 amino acids. CDR3 nucleotide sequence: TGTGCCAGCATCATACCGGGACAGATTAATGAAAAACTGTTTTTT. Its protein product is CASIIPGQINEKLFF.

The V call is TRBV6-4, the J call TRBJ2-2; TRBD2 matches 8 bases. This CDR3 spans 14 amino acids. V dropped 6 bases and J dropped 5; count of bases not matched to a gene: 5. The V gene's germline CDR1 is MRHNA and CDR2 SNTAGT. CDR3 sequence reads: CASRRTSWTGELFF. CDR3 bases: TGTGCCAGCAGACGGACTAGCTGGACCGGGGAGCTGTTTTTT.

V gene TRBV25-1 combines with J gene TRBJ1-1; 10 bases are a match to TRBD1. This CDR3 has 15 amino acids. J was trimmed by 5 bases and V by 1 base; bases with no gene match: 4. Germline loops: CDR1 MGHDK, CDR2 SYGVNS. The CDR3 loop is CASSESGTGVTEAFF. The DNA of the CDR3 is TGTGCCAGCAGTGAATCGGGGACAGGGGTGACTGAAGCTTTCTTT. The variable domain in full, completed from reference TRBV25-1 and TRBJ1-1, reads EADIYQTPRYLVIGTGKKITLECSQTMGHDKMYWYQQDPGMELHLIHYSYGVNSTEKGDLSSESTVSRIRTEHFPLTLESARPSHTSQYLCASSESGTGVTEAFFGQGTRLTVV.

The chain joins TRBV7-3 to TRBJ2-2, with 8 bases lining up with TRBD1. Germline CDR1 is SGHTA and CDR2 is FQGTGA. The CDR3 is 15 residues long. Unmatched junction bases numbered 4, after V lost 7 bases and J lost 0 bases. CDR3 loop: CASNPGGANTGELFF. The CDR3 DNA is TGTGCCAGCAACCCAGGGGGCGCGAACACCGGGGAGCTGTTTTTT.

V gene TRBV18 combines with J gene TRBJ1-1, with D tentatively TRBD1 (6 bases). Trimming removed 3 bases from V and 1 base from J, with 12 bases in between. The germline gives CDR1 KGHSH, CDR2 LQKENI. The CDR3 totals 15 residues. The DNA of the CDR3 is TGTGCCAGCTCACCGCCGGGACAACGGAACACTGAAGCTTTCTTT. Its translation: CASSPPGQRNTEAFF.

The V call is TRBV29-1, the J call TRBJ1-2, with 7 nucleotides matching TRBD1. The CDR3 length is 14 residues. V was pared by 3 bases and J by 2 bases, with 6 bases of the junction left unmatched. The germline V gene has CDR1 SQVTM and CDR2 ANQGSEA. CDR3 nucleotide sequence: TGCAGCGTTGAGGAAGGGGGCAGGAACTATGGCTACACCTTC. This codes for CSVEEGGRNYGYTF.

The chain joins TRBV5-1 to TRBJ2-3; perhaps TRBD2 as D (6 bases). V was shortened by 1 base and J by 2 bases, with 11 bases between the two germline ends. CDR1 SGHRS and CDR2 YFSETQ come from the germline V gene. This CDR3 spans 15 amino acids. The CDR3 nucleotides read TGCGCCAGCAGCTTGTCGGGGGAACCCACAGATACGCAGTATTTT. Amino acids: CASSLSGEPTDTQYF.

The chain employs TRBV3-1 (or the pseudogene TRBV3-2) and TRBJ1-2; unclear D gene. This CDR3 is built from 14 residues. In germline, CDR1 is LGHDT, CDR2 YNNKEL (reference sequence). V lost 1 base and J 3 bases, leaving 9 bases between the germline ends. CDR3 in DNA: TGTGCCAGCAGCCAAGGTAACAAGTACTATGGCTACACCTTC. It translates to CASSQGNKYYGYTF.

V and J are TRBV23-1 and TRBJ1-2, with D tentatively TRBD1 (6 bases). TRBV23-1 falls under the ORF class, with uncertain function. This CDR3 region has 16 residues. The V and J ends lost 3 bases and 0 bases respectively, with 14 bases between them. The CDR3: CASSHRPDRANYGYTF. CDR3 DNA: TGCGCCAGCAGTCATCGTCCGGACAGAGCTAACTATGGCTACACCTTC.

The chain links TRBV5-4 to TRBJ1-4; 7 bases are shared with TRBD1. The germline V gene has CDR1 SGHNT and CDR2 YYREEE (reference sequence). The CDR3 is made up of 15 amino acids. V was pared by 4 bases and J by 3 bases, with 6 bases of the junction left unmatched. The CDR3 region is CASSAGTASNEKLFF. In DNA form, the CDR3 reads TGTGCCAGCAGCGCCGGGACAGCCTCTAATGAAAAACTGTTTTTT.

CDR3 nucleotide sequence: TGTGCCAGCGGGGGGGGCTCGATGACTGAAAAACTGTTTTTT. Its protein is CASGGGSMTEKLFF. This chain uses TRBV3-1 (or the pseudogene TRBV3-2) with TRBJ1-4, with a tentative D call TRBD1 (6 bases). The CDR3 spans 14 residues. Per germline, CDR1 LGHDT and CDR2 YNNKEL (reference sequence). V was cut by 8 bases and J by 7 bases, with 17 bases left in between.

There are a few counts of this clone. This CDR3 is CASSLGGRTEAFF. CDR3 bases: TGTGCCAGCAGCTTAGGAGGGAGGACTGAAGCTTTCTTT. The V call is TRBV7-8, the J call TRBJ1-1; D is unresolved. Germline values: CDR1 SGHVS, CDR2 FQNEAQ. CDR3 size: 13 residues. V was clipped by 1 base and J by 5 bases, with 8 bases between them.

The J gene is TRBJ1-5, the V gene TRBV2, with TRBD1 identical over 9 bases. The CDR3 has 13 amino acids. Trimming cost V 4 bases and J 9 bases; bases outside gene matches: 4. Germline lookup yields CDR1 SNHLY and CDR2 FYNNEI. The CDR3 region is CASSGDRVGPQHF. CDR3 DNA sequence: TGTGCCAGCAGTGGGGACAGGGTCGGGCCCCAGCATTTT.

This clone was picked up a small number of times. The V call is TRBV12-5, the J call TRBJ2-3; 8 bases are a match to TRBD1. The germline V gene has CDR1 LGHNT and CDR2 FRNRAP. The CDR3 consists of 15 residues. The J segment lost 2 bases and the V segment lost 5 bases, leaving 6 bases of the junction unmatched. The CDR3: CASGLGQGPTDTQYF. DNA for the CDR3: TGTGCTAGTGGTCTCGGACAGGGCCCCACAGATACGCAGTATTTT.

This clone occurred once. The chain has TRBV5-1 and TRBJ2-1; 8 bases are shared with TRBD2. This CDR3 region has 14 residues. The V and J ends lost 6 bases and 3 bases, in that order; junction bases with no gene match: 5. CDR1 and CDR2 (germline): SGHRS, YFSETQ. Written as DNA, the CDR3 is TGCGCCAGCACCATGACTAGCGACTACAATGAGCAGTTCTTC. It is translated as CASTMTSDYNEQFF.

This rearrangement joins TRBV10-2 to TRBJ2-3; a possible D gene is TRBD2 (6 bases). Per the germline V gene, CDR1 is WSHSY and CDR2 is SAAADI. There are 13 residues in the CDR3. Trimming removed 7 bases at V and 3 bases at J, with 11 bases between. This chain's CDR3 is CASMAAGTDTQYF. Written as DNA, the CDR3 is TGCGCCAGCATGGCTGCGGGGACAGATACGCAGTATTTT.

The chain links TRBV28 to TRBJ2-5, with 11 bases fitting TRBD1. From germline, CDR1 is MDHEN and CDR2 SYDVKM. This CDR3 is built from 13 residues. V gave up 4 bases and J gave up 7 bases; unmatched junction bases: 2. Here the CDR3 DNA reads TGTGCCAGCAGTTCCGGGACAGGGGGGACCCAGTACTTC. Amino acids: CASSSGTGGTQYF. Combining the CDR3 with reference TRBV28 and TRBJ2-5 gives the whole variable domain DVKVTQSSRYLVKRTGEKVFLECVQDMDHENMFWYRQDPGLGLRLIYFSYDVKMKEKGDIPEGYSVSREKKERFSLILESASTNQTSMYLCASSSGTGGTQYFGPGTRLLVL.

The chain couples TRBV5-1 to TRBJ1-1; perhaps TRBD1 as D (6 bases). The ends were cut back, 4 bases at V and 3 bases at J, with 10 bases in the middle. This CDR3 contains 13 residues. Germline lookup yields CDR1 SGHRS and CDR2 YFSETQ. CDR3 bases: TGCGCCAGCAGCGCCGGACAGCACACTGAAGCTTTCTTT. This translates into CASSAGQHTEAFF.

This chain joins TRBV5-1 and TRBJ1-2; D remains unclear. This CDR3 has 15 amino acids. The germline V gene has CDR1 SGHRS and CDR2 YFSETQ. V lost 0 bases and J 4 bases, leaving 13 bases between the germline ends. CDR3: CASSLAEGLPYGYTF. CDR3 nucleotide sequence: TGCGCCAGCAGCTTGGCGGAGGGCCTCCCCTATGGCTACACCTTC.

The chain has TRBV4-3 and TRBJ1-2; D possibly corresponds to TRBD1 (6 bases). The CDR3 spans 14 residues. V gave up 0 bases and J gave up 7 bases, with 12 bases separating them. In germline, CDR1 is LGHNA, CDR2 YSLEER. The CDR3 bases are TGCGCCAGCAGCCAAGACACAGGGTCGGGTGGCTACACCTTC. Translated: CASSQDTGSGGYTF.

CDR3 coding DNA: TGTGCCAGCAGTTTAAGGCTAGCGGTAACACACTACAATGAGCAGTTCTTC. This translates into CASSLRLAVTHYNEQFF. This rearrangement joins TRBV27 to TRBJ2-1; TRBD2 matches 7 bases. V was clipped by 2 bases and J by 3 bases; unmatched bases: 10. This CDR3 comprises 17 residues. Germline V lookup: CDR1 MNHEY, CDR2 SMNVEV (reference sequence).

The V call is TRBV18, the J call TRBJ2-7; D possibly corresponds to TRBD1 (5 bases). CDR3 length: 15 residues. Trimming took 3 bases from V and 6 from J, leaving 18 bases between them. In germline, CDR1 is KGHSH, CDR2 LQKENI. The CDR3 bases are TGTGCCAGCTCACCTACAGGCCGGCTAAGAAGCGAGCAGTACTTC. Encoded protein: CASSPTGRLRSEQYF.

The rearrangement uses TRBV27 and TRBJ1-6; weak D call: TRBD1 (6 bases). This CDR3 has 15 amino acids. V lost 5 bases and J lost 8, with 16 bases in between. Germline V lookup: CDR1 MNHEY, CDR2 SMNVEV (reference sequence). Written as DNA, the CDR3 is TGTGCCAGCAGTCCCGAGGGGGAGCGACATTCACCCCTCCACTTT. Translating gives CASSPEGERHSPLHF.

The chain carries TRBV11-2 and TRBJ2-1, with 14 bases lining up with TRBD2. The CDR3 has 15 amino acids. J lost 6 bases, V lost 4 bases, and 2 bases had no gene match. Per the germline V gene, CDR1 is SGHAT and CDR2 is FQNNGV. CDR3 in DNA: TGTGCCAGCAGCTGGGGGACTAGCGGGGGCAATGAGCAGTTCTTC. This translates into CASSWGTSGGNEQFF. The full variable domain, in which reference TRBV11-2 and TRBJ2-1 provide the parts outside the CDR3, is EAGVAQSPRYKIIEKRQSVAFWCNPISGHATLYWYQQILGQGPKLLIQFQNNGVVDDSQLPKDRFSAERLKGVDSTLKIQPAKLEDSAVYLCASSWGTSGGNEQFFGPGTRLTVL.

This rearrangement joins TRBV28 to TRBJ1-6; TRBD1 agrees at 9 bases. From germline, CDR1 is MDHEN and CDR2 SYDVKM. The CDR3 extends over 14 amino acids. J was trimmed by 9 bases and V by 2 bases; bases with no gene match: 2. The CDR3 region is CASSLRDRVSPLHF. DNA of the CDR3: TGTGCCAGCAGTTTAAGGGACAGGGTTTCACCCCTCCACTTT.

The V and J genes are TRBV11-2 and TRBJ1-4; TRBD1 is a possible D gene (6 bases). Trimming left V 4 bases short and J 4 bases short, with 13 bases between. The germline gives CDR1 SGHAT, CDR2 FQNNGV. The CDR3 has 15 residues. CDR3 coding DNA: TGTGCCAGCAGCTCTCGCGGGGGCCTTAATGAAAAACTGTTTTTT. Translating it yields CASSSRGGLNEKLFF.

This chain uses TRBV21-1 with TRBJ2-1; the table's D call, TRBD1, was not checked against the DNA. TRBV21-1 is labeled a pseudogene. The CDR3 runs to 15 residues. The CDR3 coding sequence is TGTGCCAGCAGCAACGGACAGGGGGCTAACAATGAGCAGTTCTTC. It encodes CASSNGQGANNEQFF.